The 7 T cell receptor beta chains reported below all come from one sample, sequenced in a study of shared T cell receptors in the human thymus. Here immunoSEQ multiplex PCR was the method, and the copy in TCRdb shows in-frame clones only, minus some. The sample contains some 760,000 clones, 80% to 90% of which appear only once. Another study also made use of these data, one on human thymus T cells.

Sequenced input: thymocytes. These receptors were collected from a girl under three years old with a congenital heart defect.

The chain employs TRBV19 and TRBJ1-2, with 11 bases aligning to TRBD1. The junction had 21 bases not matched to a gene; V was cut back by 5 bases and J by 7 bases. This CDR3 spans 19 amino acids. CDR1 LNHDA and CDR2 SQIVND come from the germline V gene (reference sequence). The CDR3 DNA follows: TGTGCCAGTAGTGCCAGTAGTATTCCCCGGGACAGGGGGGTTGTTGGCTACACCTTC. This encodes CASSASSIPRDRGVVGYTF. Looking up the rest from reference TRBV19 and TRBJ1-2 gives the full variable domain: DGGITQSPKYLFRKEGQNVTLSCEQNLNHDAMYWYRQDPGQGLRLIYYSQIVNDFQKGDIAEGYSVSREKKESFPLTVTSAQKNPTAFYLCASSASSIPRDRGVVGYTFGSGTRLTVV.

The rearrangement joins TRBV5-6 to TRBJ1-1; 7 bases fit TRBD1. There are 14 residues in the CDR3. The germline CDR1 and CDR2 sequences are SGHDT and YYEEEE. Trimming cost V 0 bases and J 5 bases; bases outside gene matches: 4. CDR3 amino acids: CASSLVQGRTEAFF. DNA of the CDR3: TGTGCCAGCAGCTTGGTACAGGGGCGGACTGAAGCTTTCTTT. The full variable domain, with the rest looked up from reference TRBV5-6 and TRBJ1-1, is DAGVTQSPTHLIKTRGQQVTLRCSPKSGHDTVSWYQQALGQGPQFIFQYYEEEERQRGNFPDRFSGHQFPNYSSELNVNALLLGDSALYLCASSLVQGRTEAFFGQGTRLTVV.

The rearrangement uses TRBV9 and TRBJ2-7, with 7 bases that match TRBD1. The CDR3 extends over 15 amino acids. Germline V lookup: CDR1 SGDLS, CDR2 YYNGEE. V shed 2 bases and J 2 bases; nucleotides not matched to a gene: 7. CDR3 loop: CASSVGGQPTYEQYF. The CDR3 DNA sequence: TGTGCCAGCAGCGTTGGGGGACAGCCGACCTACGAGCAGTACTTC.

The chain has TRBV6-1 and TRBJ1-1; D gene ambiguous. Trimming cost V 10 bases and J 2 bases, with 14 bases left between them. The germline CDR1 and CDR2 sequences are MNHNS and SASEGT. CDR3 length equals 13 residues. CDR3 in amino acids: CATISGGNTEAFF. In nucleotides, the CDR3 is TGTGCCACCATATCTGGCGGCAACACTGAAGCTTTCTTT.

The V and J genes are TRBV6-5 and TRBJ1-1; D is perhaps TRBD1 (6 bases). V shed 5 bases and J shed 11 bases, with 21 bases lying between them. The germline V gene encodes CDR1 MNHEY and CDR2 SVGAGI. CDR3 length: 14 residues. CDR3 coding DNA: TGTGCCAGCAGTCACGGGACAACTCGCGGGCGGGCTTTCTTT. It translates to CASSHGTTRGRAFF.

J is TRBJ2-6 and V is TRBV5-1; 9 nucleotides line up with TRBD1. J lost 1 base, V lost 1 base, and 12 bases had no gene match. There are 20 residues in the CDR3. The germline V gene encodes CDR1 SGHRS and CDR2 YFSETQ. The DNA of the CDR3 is TGCGCCAGCAGCTTGTATCAGAGGGACAGGGCGGTGTCTGGGGCCAACGTCCTGACTTTC. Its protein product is CASSLYQRDRAVSGANVLTF.

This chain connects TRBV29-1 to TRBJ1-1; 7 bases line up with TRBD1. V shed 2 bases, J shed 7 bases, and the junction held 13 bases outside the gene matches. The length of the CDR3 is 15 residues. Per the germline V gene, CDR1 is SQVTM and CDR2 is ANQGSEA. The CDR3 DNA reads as TGCAGCGTTGAACCTCACAGGGGTCCGCTACATGAAGCTTTCTTT. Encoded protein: CSVEPHRGPLHEAFF.